The clone carrying this T cell receptor beta chain was counted many times. The sample's time point: newly diagnosed GD, antithyroid drugs for less than 3 months. RNA isolated from PBMCs was used to make the TCR library. Trimming left V 0 bases short and J 0 bases short, with 6 bases between. CDR3 length: 14 amino acids. The germline CDR1 and CDR2 sequences are DFQATT and SNEGSKA (reference sequence). Construction of the TCR beta libraries employed iRepertoire HTBI primers in conjunction with Arm-PCR of CDR3 regions. TCRdb itself ran the multiplex PCR reads through MiXCR, one entry per CDR3 protein. The sample contains 390,000 or so distinct CDR3 sequences, about 11% of which appear only once. The data are from a study of regulatory T cells in long-lasting Graves disease. This sample was shared with a second study, whose subject was T cells in Graves' hyperthyroidism and ophthalmopathy. That paper states: HTBI primers were the set used in a first-round RT-PCR of the TCR CDR3.

This sample comprised peripheral blood mononuclear cells (PBMCs), obtained at new diagnosis, from a patient treated with antithyroid drugs. The V and J genes are TRBV20-1 and TRBJ1-5; no clear D. The receptor's source is a woman under 30 with Graves disease. This CDR3 reads CSAREQVSNQPQHF. The CDR3 nucleotides are TGCAGTGCTAGAGAGCAGGTTAGCAATCAGCCCCAGCATTTT.